The next 30 T cell receptor beta chains were all read from a single sample in a study of identical twins. One entry per CDR3 protein results from TCRdb running MiXCR on the 5' RACE reads. The sample has around 480,000 distinct CDR3 sequences, 14% seen once. The sample also formed part of further work on yellow fever vaccine responses in identical twins.

Material: CD4+ T cells sorted from blood. These TCRs come from a woman younger than 35 in good health.

This clonotype was seen more than once but under ten times. The V call is TRBV12-3 or TRBV12-4, the J call TRBJ1-2; D is perhaps TRBD1 (6 bases). V lost 3 bases to trimming and J lost 4 bases, with 15 bases between them. CDR3 size: 15 residues. This CDR3 is CASSFQTGGPYGYTF. In nucleotides, the CDR3 is TGTGCCAGCAGTTTCCAAACCGGGGGCCCCTATGGCTACACCTTC.

The chain links TRBV5-1 to TRBJ2-1; D ambiguous. Germline V gives CDR1 SGHRS, CDR2 YFSETQ. V gave up 4 bases and J gave up 5 bases, with 10 bases separating them. The CDR3 runs 13 residues. This CDR3 is CASSHDVNNEQFF. The CDR3 coding sequence is TGCGCCAGCAGCCATGACGTAAACAATGAGCAGTTCTTC.

This chain connects TRBV20-1 to TRBJ2-2; D may be TRBD1 (6 bases). V lost 6 bases to trimming and J lost 4 bases, with 18 bases between them. Germline CDR1 reads DFQATT; CDR2 reads SNEGSKA (reference sequence). The CDR3 loop spans 15 amino acids. The CDR3 spells CSAHKEGVATGELFF. CDR3 DNA sequence: TGCAGTGCCCATAAAGAGGGGGTAGCCACCGGGGAGCTGTTTTTT.

This clonotype has ten or more counts. The chain carries TRBV6-1 and TRBJ2-3; 8 nucleotides line up with TRBD2. Germline V gene sequence: CDR1 MNHNS, CDR2 SASEGT. V lost 5 bases and J lost 6; bases outside the gene matches: 4. The CDR3 has 13 residues. DNA of the CDR3: TGTGCCAGCAGTCCTCGGGAGGGGGATACGCAGTATTTT. Protein sequence: CASSPREGDTQYF.

This chain connects TRBV28 to TRBJ1-1; TRBD1 is a possible D gene (6 bases). CDR3 length: 14 residues. V lost 6 bases and J 6 bases, leaving 17 bases between the germline ends. Germline V gives CDR1 MDHEN, CDR2 SYDVKM. In DNA, the CDR3 is TGTGCCAGCAGCCCAGGAGGGGGGGCCCCTGAAGCTTTCTTT. Its protein product is CASSPGGGAPEAFF.

The chain has TRBV2 and TRBJ2-1; 7 nucleotides align to TRBD2. The CDR3 runs 15 residues. Germline V gene lookup returns CDR1 SNHLY and CDR2 FYNNEI. V dropped 2 bases and J dropped 3; count of bases not matched to a gene: 4. Here the CDR3 DNA reads TGTGCCAGCAGTGAACCTGTAGCGGGCTACAATGAGCAGTTCTTC. It codes for CASSEPVAGYNEQFF.

The chain employs TRBV4-1 and TRBJ2-5; D remains unclear. The CDR3 consists of 15 residues. The V end lost 1 base, the J end lost 3 bases, and 12 bases lay between the germline ends. The V gene's germline CDR1 is MGHRA and CDR2 YSYEKL. CDR3 nucleotide sequence: TGCGCCAGCAGCCAAGTTTTTTCTACAAAAGAGACCCAGTACTTC. This sequence encodes CASSQVFSTKETQYF.

Ten or more counts support this clonotype. The CDR3 is CASSQVHSGEQYF. The CDR3 bases are TGTGCCAGCAGCCAAGTTCATTCGGGGGAGCAGTACTTC. The V and J genes are TRBV3-1 and TRBJ2-7, with D tentatively TRBD2 (5 bases). The germline CDR1 and CDR2 sequences are LGHDT and YNNKEL (reference sequence). With 1 base removed from V and 7 bases from J, the gap between germline ends came to 11 bases. The CDR3 spans 13 residues.

This chain links TRBV5-1 with TRBJ2-2, with unresolved D. The CDR3 extends over 12 amino acids. From germline, CDR1 is SGHRS and CDR2 YFSETQ. Trimming removed 4 bases from V and 7 bases from J, with 8 bases in between. The CDR3 DNA follows: TGCGCCAGCAGCGGAAATCTCGGGGAGCTGTTTTTT. It yields the protein CASSGNLGELFF.

The chain carries TRBV10-3 and TRBJ1-1; 7 nucleotides match TRBD1. Germline assignment: CDR1 ENHRY and CDR2 SYGVKD. Losses at the gene ends were 3 bases for V and 7 bases for J; bases not matched to a gene: 11. The CDR3 covers 15 residues. The CDR3 sequence is CAISDLPGQDHEAFF. CDR3 coding DNA: TGTGCCATCAGTGACTTACCAGGACAGGATCATGAAGCTTTCTTT.

This clonotype was observed at least ten times. The chain couples TRBV12-3 or TRBV12-4 to TRBJ2-2, with 7 bases that match TRBD1. V lost 7 bases and J lost 2; bases outside the gene matches: 4. This CDR3 contains 14 residues. The CDR3 DNA is TGTGCCAGCATGAGGGACAGCAACACCGGGGAGCTGTTTTTT. This translates into CASMRDSNTGELFF.

This chain joins TRBV2 and TRBJ2-1; TRBD2 agrees at 10 bases. The CDR3 loop spans 16 amino acids. J lost 8 bases, V lost 3 bases, and 10 bases had no gene match. Per the germline V gene, CDR1 is SNHLY and CDR2 is FYNNEI. The CDR3 DNA reads as TGTGCCAGCAGTGAGATGTTAGCGGGAGGTGTTGATGAGCAGTTCTTC. Protein: CASSEMLAGGVDEQFF.

This sequence joins TRBV7-2 and TRBJ1-1; D may be TRBD1 (6 bases). Germline V CDR1 and CDR2: SGHTA, FQGNSA. The CDR3 is made up of 14 amino acids. Trimming removed 4 bases at V and 1 base at J, with 10 bases between. The CDR3 DNA reads TGTGCCAGCAGCTCACCGGGACAGAACACTGAAGCTTTCTTT. This sequence encodes CASSSPGQNTEAFF.

The J gene is TRBJ2-5, the V gene TRBV30; TRBD2 matches 14 bases. The ends lost 3 bases at V and 4 bases at J; junction bases unmatched: 13. CDR3 length: 18 amino acids. CDR1 and CDR2 from the germline V gene are GTSNPN and SVGIG (reference sequence). The CDR3 sequence is CAWRKTSGGAFSGETQYF. The CDR3 nucleotides are TGTGCCTGGAGAAAGACTAGCGGGGGGGCTTTTTCGGGAGAGACCCAGTACTTC.

This clonotype was detected many times. The chain has TRBV3-1 and TRBJ2-5; 10 positions match TRBD1. The CDR3 is 15 amino acids. Germline-derived CDR1 and CDR2 are LGHDT and YNNKEL (reference sequence). V shed 4 bases and J 5 bases; nucleotides not matched to a gene: 7. CDR3: CASSLLTGGAETQYF. The CDR3 nucleotides are TGTGCCAGCAGCCTACTGACAGGGGGCGCGGAGACCCAGTACTTC.

This clonotype has only a few counts. For the CDR3, the DNA is TGCGCCAGCAGCTTACAGGGACAGGGACGAAACACCATATATTTT. Protein: CASSLQGQGRNTIYF. The V gene is TRBV5-1, the J gene TRBJ1-3, with 9 bases identical to TRBD1. The V gene's germline CDR1 is SGHRS and CDR2 YFSETQ. The trim removed 2 bases at V and 5 bases at J, leaving 5 bases unmatched. This CDR3 is 15 amino acids long.

The chain uses TRBV6-2 or TRBV6-3 and TRBJ2-7, with 7 bases lining up with TRBD1. CDR3 size: 15 residues. The germline gives CDR1 MNHEY, CDR2 SVGEGT. The V segment lost 0 bases and the J segment 3 bases; nucleotides outside the gene matches: 5. CDR3 region: CASSYSPTGYYEQYF. The DNA for the CDR3 is TGTGCCAGCAGTTACTCGCCGACAGGGTACTACGAGCAGTACTTC.

This clonotype was seen a handful of times. The V gene is TRBV29-1, the J gene TRBJ1-2; a possible D gene is TRBD1 (6 bases). Germline assignment: CDR1 SQVTM and CDR2 ANQGSEA. CDR3 length: 10 residues. V was clipped by 0 bases and J by 12 bases, with 8 bases between them. The CDR3 region has the DNA TGCAGCGTTGAAGAGGGGGCTCACACCTTC. Translated, it gives CSVEEGAHTF. Variable domain in full (rest from reference TRBV29-1 and TRBJ1-2): SAVISQKPSRDICQRGTSLTIQCQVDSQVTMMFWYRQQPGQSLTLIATANQGSEATYESGFVIDKFPISRPNLTFSTLTVSNMSPEDSSIYLCSVEEGAHTFGSGTRLTVV.

The chain joins TRBV20-1 to TRBJ1-1; tentative D call: TRBD1 (6 bases). Between the trimmed V and J ends, which lost 2 bases and 11 bases, there was a span of 24 bases. Germline assignment: CDR1 DFQATT and CDR2 SNEGSKA (reference sequence). The CDR3 sequence is 15 residues long. The CDR3 loop is CSARPPGGGHFEAFF. The CDR3 DNA follows: TGCAGTGCTAGACCGCCCGGGGGGGGGCACTTCGAGGCTTTCTTT.

The chain carries TRBV20-1 and TRBJ2-3; D perhaps matches TRBD2 (5 bases). Trimming removed 2 bases at V and 3 bases at J, with 9 bases between. The CDR3 contains 13 residues. Germline assignment: CDR1 DFQATT and CDR2 SNEGSKA (reference sequence). In DNA, the CDR3 is TGCAGTGCTAGACCTGCGGGTACAGATACGCAGTATTTT. This gives the protein CSARPAGTDTQYF.

In this sample, this clonotype turned up many times. The V and J genes are TRBV15 and TRBJ2-3, with TRBD2 identical over 8 bases. Trimming at V came to 2 bases and at J to 4 bases, leaving 8 bases not matched to a gene. Germline V gene lookup returns CDR1 LNHNV and CDR2 YYDKDF (reference sequence). The CDR3 has 16 amino acids. Here the CDR3 DNA reads TGTGCCACCAGCAGACTCGGAAGCGGGAGCGCAGATACGCAGTATTTT. Amino acid sequence: CATSRLGSGSADTQYF.

This clonotype showed up just a few times. The V call is TRBV20-1, the J call TRBJ2-1, with TRBD2 identical over 7 bases. Germline V lookup: CDR1 DFQATT, CDR2 SNEGSKA (reference sequence). The V segment lost 5 bases and the J segment 5 bases; nucleotides outside the gene matches: 9. This CDR3 spans 14 amino acids. This CDR3 reads CSAHARLANNEQFF. DNA for the CDR3: TGCAGTGCTCACGCCCGACTAGCTAACAATGAGCAGTTCTTC.

The J gene is TRBJ2-5, the V gene TRBV20-1; 8 bases are shared with TRBD1. CDR3 size: 14 residues. Looked up from germline, CDR1 is DFQATT and CDR2 is SNEGSKA (reference sequence). V lost 6 bases to trimming and J lost 1 base; unmatched junction nucleotides: 7. As DNA, the CDR3 is TGCAGTGCCCCCCCGGGACAGGTCCAAGAGACCCAGTACTTC. Protein sequence: CSAPPGQVQETQYF.

The V gene is TRBV6-2 or TRBV6-3, the J gene TRBJ2-3, with no clear D. With 2 bases removed from V and 8 bases from J, the gap between germline ends came to 8 bases. CDR3 length: 12 residues. Looked up from germline, CDR1 is MNHEY and CDR2 is SVGEGT. The CDR3 nucleotides are TGTGCCAGCAGTTACCCGGCGGTTACGCAGTATTTT. Its protein is CASSYPAVTQYF.

The chain employs TRBV10-2 and TRBJ2-1; no definite D call. Germline V gives CDR1 WSHSY, CDR2 SAAADI. V shed 2 bases and J shed 9 bases, with 23 bases lying between them. The CDR3 is 17 amino acids. DNA of the CDR3: TGCGCCAGCAGTGAGGTTGCTAAGAGGAATGTGATTGGTGAGCAGTTCTTC. It encodes CASSEVAKRNVIGEQFF.

This rearrangement joins TRBV10-2 to TRBJ1-4; D not resolved. Germline loops: CDR1 WSHSY, CDR2 SAAADI. V lost 6 bases to trimming and J lost 0 bases, with 11 bases between them. There are 15 residues in the CDR3. The DNA for the CDR3 is TGCGCCAGCAGGGACGACTCAGCAACTAATGAAAAACTGTTTTTT. This sequence encodes CASRDDSATNEKLFF.

The V call is TRBV7-8, the J call TRBJ2-7, with 7 bases that match TRBD1. Trimming cost V 3 bases and J 4 bases; bases outside gene matches: 9. The CDR3 is 15 residues long. Germline V gene data show CDR1 as SGHVS and CDR2 as FQNEAQ. The CDR3 region has the DNA TGTGCCAGCAGCTTGATCCCAGCAGGGGGATACGAGCAGTACTTC. It translates to CASSLIPAGGYEQYF.

The sample holds many counts of this clonotype. This sequence joins TRBV7-2 and TRBJ1-5; D might be TRBD1 (5 bases). Germline values: CDR1 SGHTA, CDR2 FQGNSA. The CDR3 runs 13 residues. The ends were cut back, 5 bases at V and 2 bases at J, with 7 bases in the middle. This chain's CDR3 is CASSLTGNQPQHF. Written as DNA, the CDR3 is TGTGCCAGCAGCCTGACAGGCAATCAGCCCCAGCATTTT. Together with reference TRBV7-2 and TRBJ1-5, the CDR3 gives the full variable domain: GAGVSQSPSNKVTEKGKDVELRCDPISGHTALYWYRQSLGQGLEFLIYFQGNSAPDKSGLPSDRFSAERTGGSVSTLTIQRTQQEDSAVYLCASSLTGNQPQHFGDGTRLSIL.

This rearrangement joins TRBV7-9 to TRBJ2-3; the match to TRBD2 covers 7 bases. Per the germline V gene, CDR1 is SEHNR and CDR2 is FQNEAQ (reference sequence). The CDR3 is made up of 15 amino acids. With 8 bases clipped from V and 6 bases from J, the junction kept 14 bases outside the gene matches. The CDR3 region is CASDSGTTMMDTQYF. The CDR3 bases are TGTGCCAGCGACTCCGGGACTACCATGATGGATACGCAGTATTTT.

This clonotype was recorded at least ten times. As DNA, the CDR3 is TGTGCCAGCAGTAGGACTAGCACAGTGGTTGAGCAGTTCTTC. Protein sequence: CASSRTSTVVEQFF. The chain links TRBV12-3 or TRBV12-4 to TRBJ2-1, with 8 bases identical to TRBD2. The CDR3 extends over 14 amino acids. Trimming took 5 bases from V and 9 from J; bases not matched to a gene: 9.